The 2 T cell receptor beta chains given below trace back to one sample, sequenced in a study of T cell responses to AZD1222 COVID-19 vaccine. Clones were sequenced by immunoSEQ multiplex PCR, and TCRdb holds only the in-frame ones, with some missing. The sample gives just over 150,000 clones, 70% to 90% of which show up once; 6.9% is in the top ten. The sequencing here drew on peripheral blood, taken after recovery from COVID-19. These receptor sequences come from an adult who had recovered from COVID-19.

The V call is TRBV29-1, the J call TRBJ2-1, with D possibly TRBD2 on 5 matching bases. CDR3 length equals 14 residues. Germline loops: CDR1 SQVTM, CDR2 ANQGSEA. V was pared by 4 bases and J by 7 bases, with 17 bases between. As DNA, the CDR3 is TGCAGCGTTGTAGGAGGCGGCCAGTGGAATGAGCAGTTCTTC. Its translation: CSVVGGGQWNEQFF.

The rearrangement links TRBV4-1 to TRBJ1-3; TRBD1 matches 10 bases. This CDR3 comprises 16 residues. Germline V gene sequence: CDR1 MGHRA, CDR2 YSYEKL. V dropped 1 base and J dropped 8; count of bases not matched to a gene: 8. CDR3 DNA sequence: TGCGCCAGCAGCCAAGTTACAGGGACAGGGGACGACACCATATATTTT. Translated: CASSQVTGTGDDTIYF.